Following are 25 T cell receptor beta chains from one sample sequenced in a study of shared clonotypes between healthy human individuals. Only in-frame clones appear in the TCRdb table, and some are missing; sequencing was by immunoSEQ multiplex PCR. The sample records approximately 980,000 clones, 76% being singletons. Sample: memory CD4+ T cells sorted from blood. The subset denotes: CD45RA-negative fraction. The source of these receptors is a man aged 18 to 35 in good health.

V usage is TRBV12-5 and J usage is TRBJ2-5; tentative D call: TRBD2 (6 bases). V was trimmed by 6 bases and J by 5 bases, leaving 19 bases between them. Germline CDR1 LGHNT, CDR2 FRNRAP. The CDR3 extends over 15 amino acids. CDR3 residues: CASGPGTGVSETQYF. The CDR3, as DNA: TGTGCTAGTGGGCCCGGGACGGGGGTGAGTGAGACCCAGTACTTC.

This clone was observed a handful of times. The chain combines TRBV9 with TRBJ1-1; TRBD1 is a possible D gene (5 bases). The V gene's germline CDR1 is SGDLS and CDR2 YYNGEE. This CDR3 is built from 14 residues. Trimming took off 0 bases at V and 6 bases at J, with 12 bases between the two ends. CDR3 sequence reads: CASSVVLRDSEAFF. DNA for the CDR3: TGTGCCAGCAGCGTAGTTCTACGGGACTCTGAAGCTTTCTTT.

This chain links TRBV5-1 with TRBJ1-2; a possible D gene is TRBD1 (5 bases). The CDR3 extends over 15 amino acids. The V end was cut by 1 base, the J end by 14 bases, with 24 bases between. Per germline, CDR1 SGHRS and CDR2 YFSETQ. CDR3 sequence reads: CASSLMTYGGDGGTF. The CDR3 DNA sequence: TGCGCCAGCAGCTTGATGACTTATGGGGGTGACGGAGGTACCTTC.

This chain joins TRBV6-1 and TRBJ2-7, with TRBD1 matching 9 bases. In germline, CDR1 is MNHNS, CDR2 SASEGT. Losses at the gene ends were 7 bases for V and 6 bases for J; bases not matched to a gene: 13. The CDR3 is made up of 15 amino acids. The CDR3 spells CASTRTRTGVREQYF. In DNA form, the CDR3 reads TGTGCCAGCACCCGAACCAGGACAGGGGTTCGCGAGCAGTACTTC.

The chain is built from TRBV10-1 and TRBJ2-7; D might be TRBD1 or TRBD2, each matching 6 bases. This CDR3 comprises 22 residues. V was shortened by 2 bases and J by 1 base, with 33 bases between the two germline ends. CDR1 is WNHNN, CDR2 SYGVQD, per germline (reference sequence). CDR3 region: CASSEPQGLEGRAHLESYEQYF. CDR3 coding DNA: TGCGCCAGCAGTGAGCCACAGGGACTGGAGGGTAGGGCCCACCTGGAGTCCTACGAGCAGTACTTC.

This clone was recorded only once. The chain carries TRBV29-1 and TRBJ1-1; D gene ambiguous. The CDR3 sequence is 13 residues long. The ends were cut back, 4 bases at V and 0 bases at J, with 9 bases in the middle. From germline, CDR1 is SQVTM and CDR2 ANQGSEA. This chain's CDR3 is CSVARNLNTEAFF. CDR3 nucleotides: TGCAGCGTTGCCCGGAACCTGAACACTGAAGCTTTCTTT.

The genes are TRBV12-5 and TRBJ2-1, with TRBD1 matching over 8 bases. The CDR3 sequence is 13 residues long. V gave up 7 bases and J gave up 6 bases; unmatched junction bases: 5. The germline gives CDR1 LGHNT, CDR2 FRNRAP. CDR3 loop: CASAGQGLNEQFF. CDR3 coding DNA: TGTGCTAGTGCCGGACAGGGACTCAATGAGCAGTTCTTC. Complete variable domain (other parts from reference TRBV12-5 and TRBJ2-1): DARVTQTPRHKVTEMGQEVTMRCQPILGHNTVFWYRQTMMQGLELLAYFRNRAPLDDSGMPKDRFSAEMPDATLATLKIQPSEPRDSAVYFCASAGQGLNEQFFGPGTRLTVL.

The V and J genes are TRBV30 and TRBJ1-2, with unresolved D. Deletions cut 3 bases from V and 2 bases from J, with 10 bases between. The germline CDR1 and CDR2 sequences are GTSNPN and SVGIG (reference sequence). The CDR3 spans 13 residues. The DNA of the CDR3 is TGTGCCTGGAGCTACACTCCGAACTATGGCTACACCTTC. It translates to CAWSYTPNYGYTF.

The DNA for the CDR3 is TGTGCCAGCAGTTTAAGTAGCGGGTTTCGCCGGGGCGAGCAGTACTTC. This translates into CASSLSSGFRRGEQYF. This rearrangement joins TRBV27 to TRBJ2-7; 7 bases are shared with TRBD2. The CDR3 runs 16 residues. CDR1 MNHEY and CDR2 SMNVEV come from the germline V gene (reference sequence). Trimming took 2 bases from V and 6 from J; bases not matched to a gene: 13.

This clone was observed once. The chain links TRBV25-1 to TRBJ2-3, with 14 bases that match TRBD2. The germline V gene encodes CDR1 MGHDK and CDR2 SYGVNS. The V gene end was trimmed by 4 bases and the J gene end by 3 bases; junction bases not matched to a gene: 9. This CDR3 is 18 amino acids long. The CDR3 is CASSGSGLAGAVTDTQYF. CDR3 in DNA: TGTGCCAGCAGTGGATCGGGACTAGCGGGAGCAGTGACAGATACGCAGTATTTT.

The rearrangement joins TRBV9 to TRBJ2-3, with a weak D call TRBD1 (5 bases). Trimming left V 2 bases short and J 0 bases short, with 10 bases between. Germline assignment: CDR1 SGDLS and CDR2 YYNGEE. The CDR3 sequence is 15 residues long. The CDR3 DNA reads TGTGCCAGCAGCGTTTGGGCAGGGAGCACAGATACGCAGTATTTT. It yields the protein CASSVWAGSTDTQYF.

The chain joins TRBV9 to TRBJ1-4, with D possibly matching TRBD1 (6 bases). CDR3 length equals 16 residues. Trimming took off 0 bases at V and 5 bases at J, with 14 bases between the two ends. The germline V gene has CDR1 SGDLS and CDR2 YYNGEE. The CDR3 loop is CASSVGTGQTNEKLFF. The CDR3, as DNA: TGTGCCAGCAGCGTAGGAACCGGACAGACGAATGAAAAACTGTTTTTT.

The chain links TRBV6-1 to TRBJ2-7, with D tentatively TRBD1 or TRBD2 (5 bases each). Germline-derived CDR1 and CDR2 are MNHNS and SASEGT. V was trimmed by 3 bases and J by 5 bases, leaving 26 bases between them. This CDR3 region has 18 residues. For the CDR3, the DNA is TGTGCCAGCAGTGAGCAATTCTCGGGGCAACCGGGCCGGGACGAGCAGTACTTC. It is translated as CASSEQFSGQPGRDEQYF.

V and J are TRBV28 and TRBJ1-1; no clear D gene. CDR1 is MDHEN and CDR2 is SYDVKM in the germline V gene. The V gene lost 7 bases and the J gene lost 3 bases, with 9 bases spanning the gap. The CDR3 loop spans 12 amino acids. The DNA of the CDR3 is TGTGCCAGCACCTTGACGGACACTGAAGCTTTCTTT. It translates to CASTLTDTEAFF.

This sequence joins TRBV29-1 and TRBJ2-7; D is tentatively TRBD1 or TRBD2 (5 bases each). This CDR3 is 14 amino acids long. V gave up 7 bases and J gave up 2 bases, with 18 bases separating them. CDR1 is SQVTM, CDR2 ANQGSEA, per germline. As DNA, the CDR3 is TGCAGCGCCGCGCCGGGACCGATCCCCTACGAGCAGTACTTC. Its protein product is CSAAPGPIPYEQYF.

This CDR3 reads CASSLTSGGLNEQFF. CDR3 sequence (DNA): TGTGCCAGCAGCTTGACTAGCGGGGGGCTCAATGAGCAGTTCTTC. V and J are TRBV5-4 and TRBJ2-1, with TRBD2 matching over 12 bases. V gave up 1 base and J gave up 6 bases; unmatched junction bases: 2. The CDR3 is made up of 15 amino acids. From germline, CDR1 is SGHNT and CDR2 YYREEE (reference sequence).

The table lists this clone with a few counts. The gene calls are TRBV5-1 and TRBJ1-4; 8 bases are shared with TRBD1. Germline CDR1 reads SGHRS; CDR2 reads YFSETQ. CDR3 size: 14 residues. The junction had 7 bases not matched to a gene; V was cut back by 4 bases and J by 8 bases. DNA of the CDR3: TGCGCCAGCAGCCCCGGACAGGGAAAAGAAAAACTGTTTTTT. This gives the protein CASSPGQGKEKLFF.

This chain uses TRBV6-6 with TRBJ1-3; D not resolved. This CDR3 has 13 residues. CDR1 MNHNY and CDR2 SVGAGI come from the germline V gene (reference sequence). Trimming removed 6 bases from V and 3 bases from J, with 9 bases in between. In DNA form, the CDR3 reads TGTGCCAGCAGCTACGGAGGTGGAAACACCATATATTTT. Encoded protein: CASSYGGGNTIYF.

This clone was seen a few times. The chain links TRBV5-6 to TRBJ2-6; no definite D call. Trimming shortened V by 0 bases and J by 6 bases, and 7 bases separated the two germline ends. The CDR3 is 14 amino acids. Germline CDR1 and CDR2: SGHDT and YYEEEE. The chain's CDR3 is CASSLDRVANVLTF. The CDR3, as DNA: TGTGCCAGCAGCTTGGACCGGGTGGCCAACGTCCTGACTTTC.

The genes are TRBV27 and TRBJ1-2, with D possibly matching TRBD1 (5 bases). Germline assignment: CDR1 MNHEY and CDR2 SMNVEV (reference sequence). Deletions cut 7 bases from V and 2 bases from J, with 17 bases between. CDR3 size: 15 residues. The CDR3 DNA sequence: TGTGCCAGCAAGAAGGGAATTGGGGGGAACTATGGCTACACCTTC. It is translated as CASKKGIGGNYGYTF.

Concerning this clone: Other DNA sequences from this sample encode an identical CDR3 as well. The CDR3 nucleotides are TGTGCCAGCAGCGTAGGGGATTACTCTGGAAACACCATATATTTT. Translated: CASSVGDYSGNTIYF. The chain uses TRBV9 and TRBJ1-3; D not certain. Germline V gene data show CDR1 as SGDLS and CDR2 as YYNGEE. This CDR3 contains 15 residues. The ends were cut back, 0 bases at V and 0 bases at J, with 7 bases in the middle.

CDR3 in amino acids: CASSILRGQSNYGYTF. CDR3 DNA: TGTGCCAGTAGTATATTGCGGGGACAATCCAACTATGGCTACACCTTC. The gene calls are TRBV19 and TRBJ1-2, with D maybe TRBD1 (6 bases). V was cut by 2 bases and J by 2 bases, with 15 bases left in between. The germline V gene encodes CDR1 LNHDA and CDR2 SQIVND (reference sequence). The CDR3 extends over 16 amino acids.

CDR3 protein: CASRRGSSYEQYF. The CDR3 DNA follows: TGTGCCAGCAGACGTGGGAGCTCCTACGAGCAGTACTTC. The genes are TRBV6-1 and TRBJ2-7; tentatively, D is TRBD2 (5 bases). Trimming took 6 bases from V and 0 from J, leaving 9 bases between them. The germline V gene encodes CDR1 MNHNS and CDR2 SASEGT. The CDR3 sequence is 13 residues long.

This clone appeared many times. V usage is TRBV29-1 and J usage is TRBJ1-5; D remains unclear. CDR1 SQVTM and CDR2 ANQGSEA come from the germline V gene. This CDR3 contains 13 residues. V gave up 6 bases and J gave up 6 bases, with 15 bases separating them. CDR3 sequence: CSVRGGLSQPQHF. The CDR3 nucleotides are TGCAGCGTCCGGGGAGGGTTGAGTCAGCCCCAGCATTTT.

This clone was recorded at least ten times. The chain uses TRBV7-9 and TRBJ2-5; D may correspond to TRBD1 or TRBD2 (5 bases each). CDR3 length: 16 amino acids. In germline, CDR1 is SEHNR, CDR2 FQNEAQ (reference sequence). V lost 1 base, J lost 7 bases, and 19 bases lay in between. In DNA form, the CDR3 reads TGTGCCAGCAGCTTAGGCCAAAAGGGACCCCTAGGGACCCAGTACTTC. Protein: CASSLGQKGPLGTQYF.